This note documents a single TCR delta chain sequence. The protein TCRdb lists belongs to a much larger clone and differs from this DNA's translation at residue 11, which points to a read error; the protein shown is made from the DNA. The sample is drawn from a study of γδ T cells in repeated Plasmodium falciparum infection. On the study more broadly: Donors were malaria-exposed Malian children or age- and gender-matched Australian children.

Germline lookup yields CDR1 TSWWSYY and CDR2 QGS. CDR3 size: 24 residues. Trimming pared 3 bases from V and 2 bases from J, leaving 40 bases between. Gammadelta T cells were flow-sorted from PBMC into Vgamma9/Vdelta2+ and Vdelta2-negative populations for bulk analysis. TCRdb applied CATT to the multiplex PCR reads for clone calling. The table lists around 50,000 delta-chain clones, roughly 1.5% of them singletons. The V call is TRDV1, the J call TRDJ1; D is possibly TRDD3 (8 bases). The sequenced sample consisted of gamma-delta T cells from blood. The sequence came from a pool of human donors (malaria-infected and uninfected, not separated). The CDR3 region has the DNA TGTGCTCTTGGGGATCGCAAGGCCTTCCTTTTCTCGTACTGGGGGTCCCGAGGAACCGATAAACTCATCTTT. It specifies CALGDRKAFLFSYWGSRGTDKLIF.